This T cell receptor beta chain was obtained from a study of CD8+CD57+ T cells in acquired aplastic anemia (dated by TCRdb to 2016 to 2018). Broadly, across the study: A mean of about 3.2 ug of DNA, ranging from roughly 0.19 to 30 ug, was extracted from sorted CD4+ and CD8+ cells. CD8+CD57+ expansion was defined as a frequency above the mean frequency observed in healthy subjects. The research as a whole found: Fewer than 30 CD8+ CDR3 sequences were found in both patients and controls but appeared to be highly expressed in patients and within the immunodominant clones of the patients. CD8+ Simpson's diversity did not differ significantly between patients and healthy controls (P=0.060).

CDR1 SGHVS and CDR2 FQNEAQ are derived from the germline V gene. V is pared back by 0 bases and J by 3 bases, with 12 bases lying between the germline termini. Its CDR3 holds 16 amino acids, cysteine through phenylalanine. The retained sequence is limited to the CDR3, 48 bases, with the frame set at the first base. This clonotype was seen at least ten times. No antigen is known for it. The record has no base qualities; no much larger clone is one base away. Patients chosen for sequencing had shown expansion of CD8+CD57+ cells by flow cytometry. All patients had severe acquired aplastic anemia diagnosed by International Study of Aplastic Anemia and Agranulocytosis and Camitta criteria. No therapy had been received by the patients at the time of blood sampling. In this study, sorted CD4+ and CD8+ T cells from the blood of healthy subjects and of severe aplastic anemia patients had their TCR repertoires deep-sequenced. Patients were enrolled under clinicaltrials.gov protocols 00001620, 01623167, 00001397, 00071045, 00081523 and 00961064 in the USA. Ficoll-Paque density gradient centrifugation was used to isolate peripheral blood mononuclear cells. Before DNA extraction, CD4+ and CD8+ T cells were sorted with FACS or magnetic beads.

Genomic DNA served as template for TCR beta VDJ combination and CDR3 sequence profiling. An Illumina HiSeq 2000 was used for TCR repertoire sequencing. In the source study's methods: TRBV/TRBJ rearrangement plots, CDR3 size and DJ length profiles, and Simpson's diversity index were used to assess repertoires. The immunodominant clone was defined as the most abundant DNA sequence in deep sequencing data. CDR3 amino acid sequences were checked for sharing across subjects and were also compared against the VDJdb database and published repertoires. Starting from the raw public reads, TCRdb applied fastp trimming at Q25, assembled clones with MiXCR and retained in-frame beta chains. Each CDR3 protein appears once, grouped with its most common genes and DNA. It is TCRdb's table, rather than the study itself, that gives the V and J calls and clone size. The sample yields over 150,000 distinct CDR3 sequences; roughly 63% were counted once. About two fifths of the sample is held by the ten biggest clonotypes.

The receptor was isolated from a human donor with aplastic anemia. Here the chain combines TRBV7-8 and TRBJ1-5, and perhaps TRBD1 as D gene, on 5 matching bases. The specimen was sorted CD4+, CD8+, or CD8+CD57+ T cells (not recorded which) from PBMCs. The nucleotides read TGTGCCAGCAGCTTAGCTATTAGGGGCCTCAATCAGCCCCAGCATTTT. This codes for CASSLAIRGLNQPQHF.